Described below is a single T cell receptor beta chain sequence and its context. Its matching antigen is unknown. Only in-frame clones appear in the TCRdb table, and some are missing; sequencing was by immunoSEQ multiplex PCR. This sample yields some 1.5 million clones, of which 95% to 99% are seen a single time; approximately 0.44% belongs to the top ten. Only Caucasian adults living in Nashville, Tennessee made up the donor group. These data are taken from a study of shared clonotypes between healthy human individuals. Across the study: The plates for each donor numbered three CD4 naive, three CD4 memory, two CD8 naive and one CD8 memory. The study, taken as a whole, reports: Sorted-subset sequencing was shown by rarefaction to be incomplete despite large depth. Sharing across a handful of donors was seen in 4.5% to 5.5% of naive CD4 clonotypes.

V lost 3 bases, J lost 6 bases, and 6 bases stayed unmatched. CDR3 length equals 13 residues. CDR1 GTSNPN and CDR2 SVGIG come from the germline V gene (reference sequence). The receptor was isolated from a man between 25 and 39 years old in good health. The rearrangement joins TRBV30 to TRBJ2-7; 9 bases map to TRBD2. Source material: naive CD4+ T cells sorted from blood. Indicated subset: CD45RA+ positively selected. This CDR3 is CAWSRSGSGEQYF. The DNA of the CDR3 is TGTGCCTGGAGCCGTAGCGGGAGCGGCGAGCAGTACTTC.